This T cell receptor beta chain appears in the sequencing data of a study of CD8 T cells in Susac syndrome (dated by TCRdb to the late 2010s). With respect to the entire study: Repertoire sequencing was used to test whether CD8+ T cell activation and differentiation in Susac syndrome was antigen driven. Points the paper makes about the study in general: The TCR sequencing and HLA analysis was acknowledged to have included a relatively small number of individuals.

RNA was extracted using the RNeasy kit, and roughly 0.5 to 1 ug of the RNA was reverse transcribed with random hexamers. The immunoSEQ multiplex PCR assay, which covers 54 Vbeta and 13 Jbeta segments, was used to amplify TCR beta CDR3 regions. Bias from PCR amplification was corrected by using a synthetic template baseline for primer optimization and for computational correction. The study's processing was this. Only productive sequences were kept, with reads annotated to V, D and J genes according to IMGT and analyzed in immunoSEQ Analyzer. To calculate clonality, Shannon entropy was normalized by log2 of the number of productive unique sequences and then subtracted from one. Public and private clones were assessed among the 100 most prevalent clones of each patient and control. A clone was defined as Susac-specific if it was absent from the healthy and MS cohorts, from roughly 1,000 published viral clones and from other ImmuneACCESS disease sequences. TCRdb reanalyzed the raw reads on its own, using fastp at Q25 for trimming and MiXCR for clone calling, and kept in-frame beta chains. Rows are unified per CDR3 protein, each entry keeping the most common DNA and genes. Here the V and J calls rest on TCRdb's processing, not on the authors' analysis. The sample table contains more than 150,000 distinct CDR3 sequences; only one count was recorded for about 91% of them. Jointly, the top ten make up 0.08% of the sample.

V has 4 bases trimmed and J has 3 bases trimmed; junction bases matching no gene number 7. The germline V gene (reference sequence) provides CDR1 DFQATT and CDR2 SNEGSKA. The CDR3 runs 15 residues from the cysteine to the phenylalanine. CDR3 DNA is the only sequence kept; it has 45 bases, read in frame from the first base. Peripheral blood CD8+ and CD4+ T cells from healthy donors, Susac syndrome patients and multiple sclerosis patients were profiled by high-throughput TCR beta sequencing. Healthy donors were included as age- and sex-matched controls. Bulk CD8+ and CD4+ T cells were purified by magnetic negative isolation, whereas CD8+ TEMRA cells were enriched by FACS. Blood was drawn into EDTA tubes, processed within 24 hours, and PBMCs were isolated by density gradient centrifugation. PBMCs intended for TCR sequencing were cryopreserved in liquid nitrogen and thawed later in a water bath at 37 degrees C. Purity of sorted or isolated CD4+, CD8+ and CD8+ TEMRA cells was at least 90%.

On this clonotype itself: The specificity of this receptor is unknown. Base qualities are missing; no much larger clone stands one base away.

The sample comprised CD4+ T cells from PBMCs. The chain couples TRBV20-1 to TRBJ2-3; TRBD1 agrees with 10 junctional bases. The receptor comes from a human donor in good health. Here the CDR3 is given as CSAILTGGRTDTQYF. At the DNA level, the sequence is TGCAGTGCTATTCTGACAGGGGGCCGGACAGATACGCAGTATTTT.